One TCR beta chain is described in this entry. The antigen remains undetermined. The sample comes from a study of cytomegalovirus exposure and HLA in healthy donors. Study-wide context: A previous analysis identified 95 million to 140 million unique TCR beta sequences derived from 180 million or so T cells. Inside one of the first data releases sat around 80 million unique TCRs taken from HLA-typed donors. Points from the study as a whole: In an earlier analysis, in roughly 600 donors, most V segments appeared productive either ~90% or ~30% of the time.

With 60 Vbeta and 13 Jbeta primers, the PCR was carried out. Generated by immunoSEQ multiplex PCR, the TCRdb table keeps only in-frame clones and is missing some. Here the sample spans 100,000 to 140,000 clones, roughly 76% being singletons. This CDR3 is 15 amino acids long. Deletions cut 3 bases from V and 3 bases from J, with 14 bases between. Germline V gene sequence: CDR1 SGDLS, CDR2 YYNGEE. Source material: PBMCs. This chain uses TRBV9 with TRBJ2-3; a weak D match, TRBD2 (7 bases). The origin of this receptor is a man aged 18 to 29 in good health and CMV-seronegative. The CDR3 DNA is TGTGCCAGCAGCGGAGGGGGGGCGGGGACAGATACGCAGTATTTT. It codes for CASSGGGAGTDTQYF. Complete variable domain (other parts from reference TRBV9 and TRBJ2-3): DSGVTQTPKHLITATGQRVTLRCSPRSGDLSVYWYQQSLDQGLQFLIQYYNGEERAKGNILERFSAQQFPDLHSELNLSSLELGDSALYFCASSGGGAGTDTQYFGPGTRLTVL.